These T cell receptor beta chains were read from a single sample in a study of CD8+CD57+ T cells in acquired aplastic anemia. Each CDR3 protein is one row after TCRdb ran MiXCR on the reads. Among under 200,000 distinct CDR3 sequences listed, around half were seen once. The sequenced sample was sorted CD4+, CD8+, or CD8+CD57+ T cells (not recorded which) from PBMCs. The receptors originated from a human donor with aplastic anemia. Each CDR3 is given without its conserved first and last residue. The D gene is left open where the match is weak.

J | D | V | length | CDR3
TRBJ1-3 | - | TRBV5-4 | 13 | ASSREQGGGNTIY
TRBJ1-1 | - | TRBV6-1 | 12 | ASSQQAMNTEAF
TRBJ2-1 | TRBD2 | TRBV2 | 13 | ASSGMTSGYNEQF
TRBJ1-2 | TRBD1 | TRBV20-1 | 11 | SAGTETNYGYT
TRBJ1-6 | TRBD1 | TRBV20-1 | 12 | SAPGTGDNSPLH
TRBJ1-2 | - | TRBV20-1 | 11 | SARDLGGWGYT
TRBJ1-2 | TRBD1 | TRBV24-1 | 12 | ATSDPGQLYGYT
TRBJ1-6 | - | TRBV14 | 12 | ASSLERNNSPLH
TRBJ1-3 | - | TRBV25-1 | 17 | ASSGPGSGAFFGQGTIY
TRBJ2-5 | - | TRBV10-3 | 11 | AISPGAEATQY
TRBJ2-3 | TRBD2 | TRBV28 | 14 | ASRPPSGTYTDTQY
TRBJ1-2 | - | TRBV12-3/TRBV12-4 | 12 | ASTLMTPDYGYT
TRBJ1-5 | - | TRBV6-5 | 13 | ASSYSGQKGQPQH
TRBJ2-3 | - | TRBV27 | 11 | ASRASSTDTQY
TRBJ1-1 | - | TRBV20-1 | 10 | SASFGNTEAF
TRBJ2-5 | TRBD2 | TRBV24-1 | 13 | ATSGLAGVHETQY
TRBJ2-1 | TRBD1 | TRBV19 | 14 | ASSARTGTGGSEQF
TRBJ1-2 | TRBD1 | TRBV19 | 11 | ASSATGRRGYT
TRBJ2-1 | TRBD2 | TRBV20-1 | 17 | SARVRLAGAGGYKNEQF
TRBJ2-2 | - | TRBV24-1 | 14 | ATSDQGCANTGELF
TRBJ2-2 | TRBD1 | TRBV10-1 | 14 | ASSESDRGLTGELF
TRBJ1-5 | - | TRBV20-1 | 11 | SAREGGLQPQH
TRBJ2-1 | TRBD2 | TRBV15 | 11 | ATSPRTGGEQF